A selection of T cell receptor beta chains follows, all from one sample in a study of response to subunit inactivated influenza vaccine. One entry per CDR3 protein results from TCRdb running MiXCR on the RT-PCR reads. The sample records 600,000 to 850,000 distinct CDR3 sequences, 14% being singletons. Source: PBMCs from blood, taken approximately 15 days before vaccination. The receptors derive from a man in his fifties or sixties who received an inactivated influenza vaccine. The CDR3 runs from the conserved cysteine through the conserved F or W. D genes are given only for firm matches. Rows give clone size only sometimes, using once, few, many, or a class for an expanded clone.

abundance: many; len: 14; j_gene: TRBJ2-2; d_gene: TRBD2; v_gene: TRBV10-3; CDR3nt: TGTGCCATCAGACTAGCGGGGGGTACCGGGGAGCTGTTTTTT; CDR3aa: CAIRLAGGTGELFF
abundance: -; len: 14; j_gene: TRBJ2-1; d_gene: -; v_gene: TRBV28; CDR3nt: TGTGCCAGCATGAGGGCTAGCGTCTACAATGAGCAGTTCTTC; CDR3aa: CASMRASVYNEQFF
abundance: -; len: 14; j_gene: TRBJ2-2; d_gene: -; v_gene: TRBV5-1; CDR3nt: TGCGCCAGCAGCTTCTCCCAGGCCACCGGGGAGCTGTTTTTT; CDR3aa: CASSFSQATGELFF
abundance: few; len: 16; j_gene: TRBJ2-7; d_gene: -; v_gene: TRBV7-9; CDR3nt: TGTGCCAGCAGCTTAGCTCCCATTGGGGTAGGCGACGAGCAGTACTTC; CDR3aa: CASSLAPIGVGDEQYF
abundance: -; len: 15; j_gene: TRBJ2-7; d_gene: TRBD2; v_gene: TRBV28; CDR3nt: TGTGCCAGCAGTACCATCCGGGAGGGCCACGACGAGCAGTACTTC; CDR3aa: CASSTIREGHDEQYF
abundance: many; len: 13; j_gene: TRBJ2-4; d_gene: -; v_gene: TRBV20-1; CDR3nt: TGCAGTGCAGCGAGTCGAGCCAAAAACATTCAGTACTTC; CDR3aa: CSAASRAKNIQYF
abundance: many; len: 13; j_gene: TRBJ1-2; d_gene: -; v_gene: TRBV4-1; CDR3nt: TGCGCCAGCAGCCGGCAGGGGAGCTATGGCTACACCTTC; CDR3aa: CASSRQGSYGYTF
abundance: few; len: 21; j_gene: TRBJ2-3; d_gene: TRBD2; v_gene: TRBV5-1; CDR3nt: TGCGCCAGCAGCTTGTGGACACGGCAGGGTGTAGCGGGAGCCAGCACAGATACGCAGTATTTT; CDR3aa: CASSLWTRQGVAGASTDTQYF
abundance: many; len: 12; j_gene: TRBJ2-1; d_gene: -; v_gene: TRBV29-1; CDR3nt: TGCAGCCTCAAGCCGCCGGACAATGAGCAGTTCTTC; CDR3aa: CSLKPPDNEQFF
abundance: few; len: 14; j_gene: TRBJ2-2; d_gene: -; v_gene: TRBV6-1; CDR3nt: TGTGCCAGCAGTAGTGGATTCGACACCGGGGAGCTGTTTTTT; CDR3aa: CASSSGFDTGELFF
abundance: few; len: 14; j_gene: TRBJ2-2; d_gene: TRBD1; v_gene: TRBV11-2; CDR3nt: TGTGCCAGCAGCCCCCGACAGGGCAGAGGGGAGCTGTTTTTT; CDR3aa: CASSPRQGRGELFF
abundance: few; len: 13; j_gene: TRBJ1-2; d_gene: -; v_gene: TRBV2; CDR3nt: TGTGCCAGCAGATCAGGACAGCACTATGGCTACACCTTC; CDR3aa: CASRSGQHYGYTF
abundance: -; len: 14; j_gene: TRBJ1-4; d_gene: -; v_gene: TRBV6-5; CDR3nt: TGTGCCAGCAGTTACCTCGGATCTGGAGAAAAACTGTTTTTT; CDR3aa: CASSYLGSGEKLFF
abundance: -; len: 16; j_gene: TRBJ1-5; d_gene: -; v_gene: TRBV6-5; CDR3nt: TGTGCCAGCAGTTACCAAACGGGTCCGGGCAATCAGCCCCAGCATTTT; CDR3aa: CASSYQTGPGNQPQHF
abundance: -; len: 16; j_gene: TRBJ2-7; d_gene: TRBD2; v_gene: TRBV6-1; CDR3nt: TGTGCCAGCAGTCCCCGGGGCGGGGGGGCCTTTTACGAGCAGTACTTC; CDR3aa: CASSPRGGGAFYEQYF
abundance: -; len: 14; j_gene: TRBJ2-1; d_gene: -; v_gene: TRBV7-8; CDR3nt: TGTGCCAGCAGCTTAGATCGGCTAGCAGGTGAGCAGTTCTTC; CDR3aa: CASSLDRLAGEQFF
abundance: -; len: 15; j_gene: TRBJ2-1; d_gene: -; v_gene: TRBV20-1; CDR3nt: TGCAGTGCTAGAGATCCAGGGGCTCTTTACAATGAGCAGTTCTTC; CDR3aa: CSARDPGALYNEQFF
abundance: -; len: 17; j_gene: TRBJ2-1; d_gene: TRBD2; v_gene: TRBV6-2/TRBV6-3; CDR3nt: TGTGCCAGCAGTTACTCTTGGCGGGGGGGCCGAATGAATGAGCAGTTCTTC; CDR3aa: CASSYSWRGGRMNEQFF
abundance: few; len: 18; j_gene: TRBJ2-5; d_gene: -; v_gene: TRBV11-1; CDR3nt: TGTGCCAGCAGCACAACTAAGGCAGACCCCTTTTCTGGGGAGACCCAGTACTTC; CDR3aa: CASSTTKADPFSGETQYF
abundance: -; len: 14; j_gene: TRBJ2-7; d_gene: -; v_gene: TRBV4-1; CDR3nt: TGCGCCAGCAGCCAAGAGGTATCTTCCTACGAGCAGTACTTC; CDR3aa: CASSQEVSSYEQYF
abundance: -; len: 14; j_gene: TRBJ2-3; d_gene: -; v_gene: TRBV28; CDR3nt: TGTGCCAGCAGTAGGGGACGCGACACAGATACGCAGTATTTT; CDR3aa: CASSRGRDTDTQYF
abundance: few; len: 12; j_gene: TRBJ2-7; d_gene: TRBD1; v_gene: TRBV5-1; CDR3nt: TGCGCCAGCAGCTTGGACGGGACAGCTCTTGAGTTC; CDR3aa: CASSLDGTALEF
abundance: many; len: 13; j_gene: TRBJ1-5; d_gene: -; v_gene: TRBV25-1; CDR3nt: TGTGCCAGCAGTGAGGCTGGGAATCAGCCCCAGCATTTT; CDR3aa: CASSEAGNQPQHF
abundance: -; len: 16; j_gene: TRBJ2-1; d_gene: TRBD2; v_gene: TRBV5-1; CDR3nt: TGCGCCAGCAGCGGAATAGCGGGGGGACCCTACAATGAGCAGTTCTTC; CDR3aa: CASSGIAGGPYNEQFF
abundance: few; len: 13; j_gene: TRBJ2-5; d_gene: TRBD2; v_gene: TRBV29-1; CDR3nt: TGCAGCGTAGGGACTAGCGGGGTTGGGACCCAGTACTTC; CDR3aa: CSVGTSGVGTQYF
abundance: few; len: 14; j_gene: TRBJ2-2; d_gene: -; v_gene: TRBV7-9; CDR3nt: TGTGCCAGCAGCGTTGGACTGCACACCGGGGAGCTGTTTTTT; CDR3aa: CASSVGLHTGELFF
abundance: -; len: 16; j_gene: TRBJ2-5; d_gene: -; v_gene: TRBV7-2; CDR3nt: TGTGCCAGCAGCTTAGAATTTAGCGTGCCGCAAGAGACCCAGTACTTC; CDR3aa: CASSLEFSVPQETQYF
abundance: -; len: 14; j_gene: TRBJ2-5; d_gene: -; v_gene: TRBV7-2; CDR3nt: TGTGCCAGCAGCTCCCGATGGGGCGCAGAGACCCAGTACTTC; CDR3aa: CASSSRWGAETQYF
abundance: -; len: 13; j_gene: TRBJ2-1; d_gene: -; v_gene: TRBV5-1; CDR3nt: TGCGCCAGCAGCACGGGTCAACGCAATGAGCAGTTCTTC; CDR3aa: CASSTGQRNEQFF
abundance: few; len: 18; j_gene: TRBJ2-2; d_gene: TRBD2; v_gene: TRBV4-3; CDR3nt: TGCGCCAGCAGCCAAGGCCGTAAGCGGGGGGCCCGAACCGGGGAGCTGTTTTTT; CDR3aa: CASSQGRKRGARTGELFF
abundance: few; len: 15; j_gene: TRBJ2-7; d_gene: -; v_gene: TRBV15; CDR3nt: TGTGCCACCGGCCCTCGGCTAGCAAATTCGTACGAGCAGTACTTC; CDR3aa: CATGPRLANSYEQYF
abundance: few; len: 14; j_gene: TRBJ1-2; d_gene: -; v_gene: TRBV6-5; CDR3nt: TGTGCCAGCAGTTACTCGAGGTCGGAATATGGCTACACCTTC; CDR3aa: CASSYSRSEYGYTF
abundance: few; len: 13; j_gene: TRBJ1-1; d_gene: -; v_gene: TRBV10-3; CDR3nt: TGTGCCATCAGGCCGCAGCAGAACACTGAAGCTTTCTTT; CDR3aa: CAIRPQQNTEAFF
abundance: many; len: 12; j_gene: TRBJ2-7; d_gene: -; v_gene: TRBV29-1; CDR3nt: TGCAGCGTTGCGACAGGATCCTACGAGCAGTACTTC; CDR3aa: CSVATGSYEQYF
abundance: many; len: 15; j_gene: TRBJ1-2; d_gene: -; v_gene: TRBV28; CDR3nt: TGTGCCAGCAGTTTACTAGGGCGCCCGAACTATGGCTACACCTTC; CDR3aa: CASSLLGRPNYGYTF
abundance: -; len: 15; j_gene: TRBJ2-7; d_gene: TRBD1; v_gene: TRBV6-1; CDR3nt: TGTGCCAGCAGTCGACGAGGACAGGGGAGTGGCGAGCAGTACTTC; CDR3aa: CASSRRGQGSGEQYF
abundance: once; len: 15; j_gene: TRBJ2-7; d_gene: -; v_gene: TRBV7-9; CDR3nt: TGTGCCAGCAGCTTAGAGCTCAGGAGCTCCTACGAGCAGTACTTC; CDR3aa: CASSLELRSSYEQYF
abundance: -; len: 15; j_gene: TRBJ2-7; d_gene: TRBD2; v_gene: TRBV4-1; CDR3nt: TGCGCCAGCAGCCAAGTACTAGCGGTGTTCCACGAGCAGTACTTC; CDR3aa: CASSQVLAVFHEQYF
abundance: -; len: 14; j_gene: TRBJ2-2; d_gene: -; v_gene: TRBV29-1; CDR3nt: TGCAGCGCAAGCGGAACGCGAGGCACCGGGGAGCTGTTTTTT; CDR3aa: CSASGTRGTGELFF
abundance: -; len: 15; j_gene: TRBJ2-3; d_gene: TRBD2; v_gene: TRBV12-3/TRBV12-4; CDR3nt: TGTGCCAGCAGTCCTACGGGACTAGCAACAGATACGCAGTATTTT; CDR3aa: CASSPTGLATDTQYF
abundance: -; len: 15; j_gene: TRBJ1-1; d_gene: TRBD1; v_gene: TRBV19; CDR3nt: TGTGCCAGTAGTATACAGGGGGCGGCGAACACTGAAGCTTTCTTT; CDR3aa: CASSIQGAANTEAFF
abundance: few; len: 15; j_gene: TRBJ2-2; d_gene: -; v_gene: TRBV6-5; CDR3nt: TGTGCCAGCAGTTACTTGGCAGGGCGGACCGGGGAGCTGTTTTTT; CDR3aa: CASSYLAGRTGELFF
abundance: many; len: 13; j_gene: TRBJ2-7; d_gene: -; v_gene: TRBV18; CDR3nt: TGTGCCAGCTCACCGGGAAGTGTATACGAGCAGTACTTC; CDR3aa: CASSPGSVYEQYF
abundance: many; len: 14; j_gene: TRBJ1-1; d_gene: TRBD1; v_gene: TRBV11-2; CDR3nt: TGTGCCAGCAGTTCCCGGACAGGAAACACTGAAGCTTTCTTT; CDR3aa: CASSSRTGNTEAFF
abundance: many; len: 16; j_gene: TRBJ2-1; d_gene: TRBD2; v_gene: TRBV11-1; CDR3nt: TGTGCCAGCAGTCCACCTAGCGGGAGGGCCTACAATGAGCAGTTCTTC; CDR3aa: CASSPPSGRAYNEQFF
abundance: -; len: 14; j_gene: TRBJ2-5; d_gene: -; v_gene: TRBV5-5; CDR3nt: TGTGCCAGCAGTCGCCGGGACCCGGGAGAGACCCAGTACTTC; CDR3aa: CASSRRDPGETQYF
abundance: many; len: 13; j_gene: TRBJ2-7; d_gene: -; v_gene: TRBV7-8; CDR3nt: TGTGCCAGCAGCGCGGGACCTCTCTACGAGCAGTACTTC; CDR3aa: CASSAGPLYEQYF
abundance: -; len: 15; j_gene: TRBJ2-7; d_gene: TRBD2; v_gene: TRBV7-9; CDR3nt: TGTGCCAGCAGCTTAGAACGGGGGGTGTCCTACGAGCAGTACTTC; CDR3aa: CASSLERGVSYEQYF
abundance: -; len: 16; j_gene: TRBJ2-2; d_gene: TRBD1; v_gene: TRBV5-4; CDR3nt: TGTGCCAGCAGCTCCCGGACAGGGTTAGGAACCGGGGAGCTGTTTTTT; CDR3aa: CASSSRTGLGTGELFF
abundance: few; len: 15; j_gene: TRBJ2-1; d_gene: TRBD1; v_gene: TRBV7-8; CDR3nt: TGTGCCAGCAGCTTACGGGACAGGGCGTACAATGAGCAGTTCTTC; CDR3aa: CASSLRDRAYNEQFF
abundance: few; len: 14; j_gene: TRBJ2-3; d_gene: -; v_gene: TRBV5-1; CDR3nt: TGCGCCAGCAGCGCGGGACAGAGCACAGATACGCAGTATTTT; CDR3aa: CASSAGQSTDTQYF
abundance: few; len: 15; j_gene: TRBJ2-7; d_gene: -; v_gene: TRBV7-9; CDR3nt: TGTGCCAGCAGACACCCTGGGGGTAGGGCCTACGAGCAGTACTTC; CDR3aa: CASRHPGGRAYEQYF
abundance: -; len: 16; j_gene: TRBJ2-1; d_gene: -; v_gene: TRBV24-1; CDR3nt: TGTGCCACCAGTGCCCAATCTCGGATAGGGAGGAATGAGCAGTTCTTC; CDR3aa: CATSAQSRIGRNEQFF
abundance: few; len: 19; j_gene: TRBJ2-7; d_gene: -; v_gene: TRBV24-1; CDR3nt: TGTGCCACCAGTGATTTGATCGGCCAAAGAAGGAGCTACGGCTACGAGCAGTACTTC; CDR3aa: CATSDLIGQRRSYGYEQYF
abundance: few; len: 14; j_gene: TRBJ1-2; d_gene: -; v_gene: TRBV6-2/TRBV6-3; CDR3nt: TGTGCCAGCAGACCTCGTCCTCGGTCCTATGGCTACACCTTC; CDR3aa: CASRPRPRSYGYTF